The 2 T cell receptor beta chains below all came from one sample that was sequenced in a study of long-term antiretroviral therapy in people with HIV. Survey-level resolution applied to immunoSEQ assay v3.0. Using immunoSEQ multiplex PCR, the repertoire was profiled, and TCRdb retains in-frame clones only, with some absent. The table has 16,000 or so clones, 77% seen once. Sequencing was performed on unsorted PBMCs, taken 2.1 years after starting antiretroviral therapy. Receptors were obtained from a man aged 35-49 years with HIV.

The chain combines TRBV30 with TRBJ2-7; the match to TRBD2 covers 11 bases. V gave up 5 bases and J gave up 2 bases; unmatched junction bases: 5. The germline V gene has CDR1 GTSNPN and CDR2 SVGIG (reference sequence). The CDR3 consists of 14 residues. CDR3 region: CAWSMGLAAYEQYF. The CDR3, as DNA: TGTGCCTGGTCGATGGGACTAGCGGCCTACGAGCAGTACTTC.

This sequence joins TRBV5-1 and TRBJ2-2; maybe TRBD2 (5 bases). The CDR3 has 15 amino acids. Germline lookup yields CDR1 SGHRS and CDR2 YFSETQ. Deletions cut 1 base from V and 6 bases from J, with 13 bases between. DNA of the CDR3: TGCGCCAGCAGCTTGTTCAGCGCCGGGGCCGGGGAGCTGTTTTTT. It is translated as CASSLFSAGAGELFF.